One and the same sample provided the 23 T cell receptor beta chains below, sequenced in a study of blood T cells in healthy people across ages. The use of a sample-barcoded 5' primer and a J-beta primer mix characterized a second PCR of roughly 6 to 11 cycles. TCRdb fed the 5' RACE reads into MiXCR, producing one record per CDR3 protein. The table lists about 780,000 distinct CDR3 sequences, less than 80% of them singletons. Sequenced: blood. These receptors were taken from a man aged 30 to 45 in good health.

This clonotype occurred many times. This chain joins TRBV7-9 and TRBJ1-4, with 7 bases lining up with TRBD1. Unmatched junction bases numbered 3, after V lost 4 bases and J lost 1 base. This CDR3 is 15 amino acids long. The germline V gene has CDR1 SEHNR and CDR2 FQNEAQ (reference sequence). The CDR3 nucleotides are TGTGCCAGCAGCTCCCCAGGGGGAACTAATGAAAAACTGTTTTTT. Its translation is CASSSPGGTNEKLFF. The complete variable domain, with remaining parts taken from reference TRBV7-9 and TRBJ1-4, reads DTGVSQNPRHKITKRGQNVTFRCDPISEHNRLYWYRQTLGQGPEFLTYFQNEAQLEKSRLLSDRFSAERPKGSFSTLEIQRTEQGDSAMYLCASSSPGGTNEKLFFGSGTQLSVL.

This clonotype was seen only a few times. CDR3 bases: TGTGCCAGCAGACTACAGGTAAACACTGAAGCTTTCTTT. Translated: CASRLQVNTEAFF. The rearrangement joins TRBV12-3 or TRBV12-4 to TRBJ1-1; TRBD1 might be the D (5 bases). This CDR3 is built from 13 residues. The ends were cut back, 6 bases at V and 2 bases at J, with 10 bases in the middle.

The V call is TRBV5-5, the J call TRBJ2-5, with 8 nucleotides matching TRBD1. This CDR3 spans 14 amino acids. Trimming at V came to 2 bases and at J to 5 bases, leaving 5 bases not matched to a gene. Germline CDR1 SGHKS, CDR2 YYEKEE (reference sequence). CDR3 loop: CASSLGQGFETQYF. The CDR3 DNA reads TGTGCCAGCAGCTTAGGACAGGGATTTGAGACCCAGTACTTC.

The chain uses TRBV5-1 and TRBJ2-3, with 8 bases that match TRBD2. Trimming removed 0 bases from V and 3 bases from J; junction bases left unmatched: 9. The CDR3 is 17 amino acids. CDR1 is SGHRS and CDR2 is YFSETQ in the germline V gene. The CDR3 loop is CASSLDAAGGGTDTQYF. Written as DNA, the CDR3 is TGCGCCAGCAGCTTGGACGCGGCGGGGGGAGGAACAGATACGCAGTATTTT. Drawing the rest from reference TRBV5-1 and TRBJ2-3, the complete variable domain is KAGVTQTPRYLIKTRGQQVTLSCSPISGHRSVSWYQQTPGQGLQFLFEYFSETQRNKGNFPGRFSGRQFSNSRSEMNVSTLELGDSALYLCASSLDAAGGGTDTQYFGPGTRLTVL.

This clonotype has just a few counts. This chain joins TRBV12-3 or TRBV12-4 and TRBJ2-5; tentative D call: TRBD1 (6 bases). This CDR3 region has 13 residues. Trimming stripped 5 bases from V and 4 bases from J, with 11 bases between. The CDR3: CASSRDRIETQYF. As DNA, the CDR3 is TGTGCCAGCAGTAGAGACAGGATAGAGACCCAGTACTTC.

This chain links TRBV10-3 with TRBJ2-1; TRBD2 matches 7 bases. The CDR3 runs to 15 residues. CDR1 is ENHRY, CDR2 SYGVKD, per germline. V was pared by 6 bases and J by 4 bases, with 9 bases of the junction left unmatched. The CDR3 DNA sequence: TGTGCCATCAGGACCGCTAGCGGACCTTACAATGAGCAGTTCTTC. Its translation: CAIRTASGPYNEQFF.

This clonotype was seen a few times. V gene TRBV24-1 combines with J gene TRBJ2-5; D call uncertain. Trimming removed 4 bases at V and 2 bases at J, with 10 bases between. Germline assignment: CDR1 KGHDR and CDR2 SFDVKD. This CDR3 is 14 amino acids long. The CDR3 region has the DNA TGTGCCACCAGTGAACCGACCGAGCAAGAGACCCAGTACTTC. The encoded protein is CATSEPTEQETQYF.

This chain joins TRBV4-3 and TRBJ2-6; no clear D gene. This CDR3 comprises 19 residues. Germline assignment: CDR1 LGHNA and CDR2 YSLEER. The ends were cut back, 0 bases at V and 4 bases at J, with 19 bases in the middle. CDR3 in amino acids: CASSQDQAGLDSGANVLTF. The CDR3 bases are TGCGCCAGCAGCCAAGATCAAGCAGGATTAGACTCCGGGGCCAACGTCCTGACTTTC.

This chain uses TRBV7-6 with TRBJ2-1; D is unclear. This CDR3 is built from 14 residues. Germline loops: CDR1 SGHVS, CDR2 FNYEAQ. V was shortened by 5 bases and J by 1 base, with 9 bases between the two germline ends. CDR3 residues: CASSRGRSYNEQFF. CDR3 coding DNA: TGTGCCAGCAGCCGCGGCAGGTCCTACAATGAGCAGTTCTTC.

This chain joins TRBV7-2 and TRBJ2-1, with TRBD1 matching over 7 bases. The length of the CDR3 is 15 residues. The trim removed 3 bases at V and 4 bases at J, leaving 6 bases unmatched. Germline CDR1 reads SGHTA; CDR2 reads FQGNSA. The CDR3 is CASSFPGQLYNEQFF. The CDR3 bases are TGTGCCAGCAGCTTCCCGGGACAGCTTTACAATGAGCAGTTCTTC.

This chain connects TRBV7-2 to TRBJ2-5; TRBD2 aligns across 11 bases. In germline, CDR1 is SGHTA, CDR2 FQGNSA. This CDR3 is 15 amino acids long. After removal of 3 bases from V and 4 bases from J, the junction contained 4 bases not matched to a gene. The chain's CDR3 is CASSFLAGGPETQYF. The CDR3 nucleotides read TGTGCCAGCAGCTTTCTAGCGGGGGGACCAGAGACCCAGTACTTC.

This clonotype came up a few times. The V call is TRBV29-1, the J call TRBJ2-1, with D perhaps TRBD1 (6 bases). The CDR3 consists of 13 residues. Per germline, CDR1 SQVTM and CDR2 ANQGSEA. V lost 5 bases, J lost 5 bases, and 13 bases lay in between. CDR3 sequence: CSVSLPGDNEQFF. CDR3 sequence (DNA): TGCAGCGTTTCCCTCCCAGGGGACAATGAGCAGTTCTTC.

This chain links TRBV20-1 with TRBJ2-5; TRBD2 might be the D (6 bases). Germline V lookup: CDR1 DFQATT, CDR2 SNEGSKA (reference sequence). Trimming removed 2 bases from V and 2 bases from J, with 9 bases in between. The CDR3 has 13 residues. The CDR3 sequence is CSARSGVQETQYF. The CDR3 DNA follows: TGCAGTGCTAGATCGGGGGTTCAAGAGACCCAGTACTTC.

The V and J genes are TRBV5-1 and TRBJ2-3, with 12 positions matching TRBD2. J lost 4 bases, V lost 0 bases, and 6 bases had no gene match. CDR1 SGHRS and CDR2 YFSETQ come from the germline V gene. The CDR3 extends over 17 amino acids. CDR3 sequence: CASSLEASGGASDTQYF. CDR3 nucleotide sequence: TGCGCCAGCAGCTTGGAGGCTAGCGGGGGGGCGTCAGATACGCAGTATTTT.

The rearrangement uses TRBV20-1 and TRBJ1-5; D gene ambiguous. The germline gives CDR1 DFQATT, CDR2 SNEGSKA (reference sequence). The CDR3 has 16 amino acids. V was cut by 1 base and J by 3 bases, with 16 bases left in between. CDR3: CSARAVSRKINQPQHF. The CDR3, as DNA: TGCAGTGCTAGAGCGGTCTCCCGGAAGATCAATCAGCCCCAGCATTTT.

The rearrangement joins TRBV28 to TRBJ2-4, with TRBD1 identical over 9 bases. TRBJ2-5 explains the end of the DNA better; the J call may be wrong. Germline CDR1 MDHEN, CDR2 SYDVKM. The CDR3 loop spans 15 amino acids. In DNA, the CDR3 is TGTGCCAGCAATGACCCGGGACAGGGATTAGAGACCCAGTACTTC. Translating it yields CASNDPGQGLETQYF.

This clonotype was counted only a few times. The gene calls are TRBV9 and TRBJ2-7; a weak D match, TRBD1 (5 bases). The germline V gene has CDR1 SGDLS and CDR2 YYNGEE. V lost 3 bases and J lost 2, with 12 bases in between. The CDR3 sequence is 14 residues long. For the CDR3, the DNA is TGTGCCAGCAGCGCGACAGAGACCCCCTACGAGCAGTACTTC. This encodes CASSATETPYEQYF.

This clonotype was picked up a small number of times. The chain combines TRBV9 with TRBJ1-5; 11 nucleotides align to TRBD1. Losses at the gene ends were 3 bases for V and 4 bases for J; bases not matched to a gene: 6. Germline loops: CDR1 SGDLS, CDR2 YYNGEE. The CDR3 runs 16 residues. The CDR3 region has the DNA TGTGCCAGCAGCGCGGGGGGACAGGGGGTAAATCAGCCCCAGCATTTT. This encodes CASSAGGQGVNQPQHF.

The chain couples TRBV25-1 to TRBJ1-1, with unresolved D. This CDR3 contains 12 residues. Germline CDR1 and CDR2: MGHDK and SYGVNS. The V gene lost 3 bases and the J gene lost 8 bases, with 10 bases spanning the gap. CDR3 in DNA: TGTGCCAGCAGTGAGGGGTACGGCGAAGCTTTCTTT. This encodes CASSEGYGEAFF.

J is TRBJ2-5 and V is TRBV12-3 or TRBV12-4; D remains unclear. V dropped 6 bases and J dropped 4 bases, with 15 bases sitting between them. The CDR3 runs to 14 residues. The CDR3 DNA reads as TGTGCCAGCAGCCCAAATAGGGCCCTAGAGACCCAGTACTTC. Amino acid sequence: CASSPNRALETQYF.

V and J are TRBV29-1 and TRBJ1-4; D unclear. This CDR3 is built from 9 residues. V lost 5 bases and J lost 7, with 2 bases in between. Germline V gene lookup returns CDR1 SQVTM and CDR2 ANQGSEA. The CDR3 spells CSVFEKLFF. The CDR3 DNA sequence: TGCAGCGTTTTTGAAAAACTGTTTTTT.

This clonotype was counted between two and nine times. DNA for the CDR3: TGCGCCAGCAGCTTGGGGTTCGACGAGCAGTACTTC. As protein: CASSLGFDEQYF. J is TRBJ2-7 and V is TRBV5-1; D remains ambiguous. V gave up 0 bases and J gave up 5 bases, with 6 bases separating them. CDR1 and CDR2 (germline): SGHRS, YFSETQ. The CDR3 consists of 12 residues.

The rearrangement joins TRBV4-2 to TRBJ1-5; tentatively, D is TRBD1 (5 bases). This CDR3 region has 16 residues. CDR1 LGHNA and CDR2 YNFKEQ come from the germline V gene. V was trimmed by 0 bases and J by 3 bases, leaving 12 bases between them. CDR3 loop: CASSQDGGTVNQPQHF. As DNA, the CDR3 is TGTGCCAGCAGCCAAGATGGGGGGACCGTCAATCAGCCCCAGCATTTT.